This T cell receptor beta chain was identified in a study of shared clonotypes between healthy human individuals. At the level of the study: The plates for each donor numbered three CD4 naive, three CD4 memory, two CD8 naive and one CD8 memory.

Study-level results: There were few donors, and this limited the genetic and exposure-history diversity represented. Inspection by rarefaction showed sorted-subset sequencing to be incomplete despite large depth.

Generated by immunoSEQ multiplex PCR, the TCRdb table keeps only in-frame clones and is missing some. Of a few million clones in the sample, about 93% were seen once. The germline CDR1 and CDR2 sequences are MGHRA and YSYEKL. V lost 0 bases and J lost 4; bases outside the gene matches: 5. CDR3 length equals 15 residues. Naive CD8 populations comprised CD45RO-negative cells positively selected for CCR7, excluding terminally differentiated effector memory CD45RA+ cells. A remark on this clone: What it binds is not known.

This receptor was identified in a young man in good health. Some clones in this sample may be carry-over from other donors' samples. Material: naive CD8+ T cells from PBMCs. The chain links TRBV4-1 to TRBJ2-7, with 8 bases identical to TRBD2. The CDR3 here is CASSQEAGAFYEQYF. CDR3 DNA: TGCGCCAGCAGCCAAGAAGCGGGAGCGTTTTACGAGCAGTACTTC.